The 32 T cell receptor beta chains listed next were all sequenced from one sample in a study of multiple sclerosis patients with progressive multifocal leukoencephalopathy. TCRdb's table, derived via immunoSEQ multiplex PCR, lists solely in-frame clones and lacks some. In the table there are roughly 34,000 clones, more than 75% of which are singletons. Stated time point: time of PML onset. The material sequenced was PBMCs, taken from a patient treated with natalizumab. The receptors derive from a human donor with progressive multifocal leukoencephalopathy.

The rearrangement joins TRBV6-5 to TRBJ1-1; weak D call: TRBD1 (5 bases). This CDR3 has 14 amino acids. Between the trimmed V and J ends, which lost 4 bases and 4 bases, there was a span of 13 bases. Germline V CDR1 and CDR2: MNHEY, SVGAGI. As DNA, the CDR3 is TGTGCCAGCAGTTCGCAGGGTCGTGGCACTGAAGCTTTCTTT. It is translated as CASSSQGRGTEAFF.

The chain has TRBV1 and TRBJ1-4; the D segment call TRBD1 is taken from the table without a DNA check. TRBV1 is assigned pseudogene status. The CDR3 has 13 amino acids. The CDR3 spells CTSSRDRDEKLFF. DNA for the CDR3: TGCACCAGCAGCCGGGACAGAGACGAAAAACTGTTTTTT.

DNA of the CDR3: TGTGCCAGTAGGCCCCGGGGGAGGGGCTATAGCTCCTACGAGCAGTACTTC. Protein: CASRPRGRGYSSYEQYF. The chain uses TRBV19 and TRBJ2-7, with TRBD2 identical over 7 bases. The CDR3 consists of 17 residues. Trimming removed 6 bases from V and 0 bases from J; junction bases left unmatched: 14. The germline CDR1 and CDR2 sequences are LNHDA and SQIVND (reference sequence).

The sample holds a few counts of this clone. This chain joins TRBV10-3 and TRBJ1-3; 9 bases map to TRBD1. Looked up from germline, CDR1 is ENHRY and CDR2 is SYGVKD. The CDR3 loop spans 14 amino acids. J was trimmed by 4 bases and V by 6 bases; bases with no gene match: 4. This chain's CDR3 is CAIRGQGRGNTIYF. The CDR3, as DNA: TGTGCCATCAGGGGACAGGGTAGAGGAAACACCATATATTTT.

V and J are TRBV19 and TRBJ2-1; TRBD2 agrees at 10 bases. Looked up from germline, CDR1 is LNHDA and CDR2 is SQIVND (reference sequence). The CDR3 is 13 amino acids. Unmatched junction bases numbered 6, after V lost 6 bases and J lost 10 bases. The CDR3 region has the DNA TGTGCCAGTAGCCTAGCGGGAGTACGGGAGCAGTTCTTC. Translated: CASSLAGVREQFF.

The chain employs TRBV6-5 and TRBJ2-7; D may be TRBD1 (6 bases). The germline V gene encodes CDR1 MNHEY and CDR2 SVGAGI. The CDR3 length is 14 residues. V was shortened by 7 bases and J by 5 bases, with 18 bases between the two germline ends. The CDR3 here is CASTPGQGTHEQYF. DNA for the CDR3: TGTGCCAGCACCCCTGGGCAGGGGACCCACGAGCAGTACTTC.

CDR3 region: CASSSGDSYEKLFF. In DNA form, the CDR3 reads TGCGCCAGCAGCTCCGGCGACAGTTATGAAAAACTGTTTTTT. V is TRBV5-1 and J is TRBJ1-4; TRBD1 might be the D (5 bases). Germline-derived CDR1 and CDR2 are SGHRS and YFSETQ. The CDR3 contains 14 residues. V shed 3 bases and J shed 6 bases, with 12 bases lying between them.

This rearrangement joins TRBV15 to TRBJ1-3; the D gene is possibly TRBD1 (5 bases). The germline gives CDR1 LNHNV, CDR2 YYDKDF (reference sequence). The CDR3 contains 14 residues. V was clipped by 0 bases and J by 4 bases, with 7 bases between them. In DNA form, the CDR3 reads TGTGCCACCAGCAGAGATCGGGGGGGAAACACCATATATTTT. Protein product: CATSRDRGGNTIYF.

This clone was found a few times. CDR3 residues: CASSVGRASYEQYF. The CDR3 DNA sequence: TGTGCCAGCAGCGTAGGGAGAGCCTCCTACGAGCAGTACTTC. The J gene is TRBJ2-7, the V gene TRBV9; unclear D gene. There are 14 residues in the CDR3. The V end was cut by 0 bases, the J end by 0 bases, with 7 bases between. Germline CDR1 and CDR2: SGDLS and YYNGEE.

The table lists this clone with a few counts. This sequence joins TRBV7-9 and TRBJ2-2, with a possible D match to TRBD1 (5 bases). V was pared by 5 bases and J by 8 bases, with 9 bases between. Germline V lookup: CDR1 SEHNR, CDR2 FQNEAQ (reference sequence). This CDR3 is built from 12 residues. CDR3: CASSPGFGELFF. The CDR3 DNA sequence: TGTGCCAGCAGCCCAGGGTTTGGGGAGCTGTTTTTT.

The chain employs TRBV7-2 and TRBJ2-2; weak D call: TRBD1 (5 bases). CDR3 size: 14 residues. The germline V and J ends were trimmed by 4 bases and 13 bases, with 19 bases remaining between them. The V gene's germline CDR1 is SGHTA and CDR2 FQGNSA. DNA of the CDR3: TGTGCCAGCAGCTCGGCGAGGTCAGGGTCTGGGCTGTTTTTT. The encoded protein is CASSSARSGSGLFF. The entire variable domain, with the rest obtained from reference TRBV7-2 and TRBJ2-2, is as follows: GAGVSQSPSNKVTEKGKDVELRCDPISGHTALYWYRQSLGQGLEFLIYFQGNSAPDKSGLPSDRFSAERTGGSVSTLTIQRTQQEDSAVYLCASSSARSGSGLFFGEGSRLTVL.

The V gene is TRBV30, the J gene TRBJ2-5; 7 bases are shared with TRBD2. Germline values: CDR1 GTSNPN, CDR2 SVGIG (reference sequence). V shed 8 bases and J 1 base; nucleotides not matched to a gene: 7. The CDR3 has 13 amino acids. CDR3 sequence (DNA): TGTGCCCGAGCGGGAAGTCGCCAAGAGACCCAGTACTTC. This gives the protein CARAGSRQETQYF.

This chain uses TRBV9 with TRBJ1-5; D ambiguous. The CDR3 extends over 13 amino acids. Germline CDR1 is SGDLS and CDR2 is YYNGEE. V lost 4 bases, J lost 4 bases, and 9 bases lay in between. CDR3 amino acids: CASSLLGNQPQHF. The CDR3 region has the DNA TGTGCCAGCAGCCTACTGGGGAATCAGCCCCAGCATTTT. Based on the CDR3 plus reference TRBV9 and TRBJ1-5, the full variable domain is DSGVTQTPKHLITATGQRVTLRCSPRSGDLSVYWYQQSLDQGLQFLIQYYNGEERAKGNILERFSAQQFPDLHSELNLSSLELGDSALYFCASSLLGNQPQHFGDGTRLSIL.

CDR3 coding DNA: TGTGCCAGCAGTTTGGGTGCCTACGAGCAGTACTTC. Its protein product is CASSLGAYEQYF. The J gene is TRBJ2-7, the V gene TRBV28; D ambiguous. The germline gives CDR1 MDHEN, CDR2 SYDVKM. This CDR3 is 12 amino acids long. The ends were cut back, 3 bases at V and 2 bases at J, with 5 bases in the middle.

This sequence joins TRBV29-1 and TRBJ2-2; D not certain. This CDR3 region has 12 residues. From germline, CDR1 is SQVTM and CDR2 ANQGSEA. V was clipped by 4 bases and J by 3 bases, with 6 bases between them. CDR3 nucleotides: TGCAGCGTTGCTAGGGACACCGGGGAGCTGTTTTTT. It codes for CSVARDTGELFF.

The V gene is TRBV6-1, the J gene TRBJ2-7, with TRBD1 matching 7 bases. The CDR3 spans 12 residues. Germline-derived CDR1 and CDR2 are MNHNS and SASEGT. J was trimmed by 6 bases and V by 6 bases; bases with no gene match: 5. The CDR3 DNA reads TGTGCCAGCAGGATCGCAGGGGGCGAGCAGTACTTC. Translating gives CASRIAGGEQYF.

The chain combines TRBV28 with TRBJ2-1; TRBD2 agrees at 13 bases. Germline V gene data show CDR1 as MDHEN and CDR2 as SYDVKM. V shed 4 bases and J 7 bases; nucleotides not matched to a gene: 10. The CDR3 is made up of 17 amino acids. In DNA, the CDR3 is TGTGCCAGCAGTTCCAGGACTAGCGGGAGACAAGTGAATGAGCAGTTCTTC. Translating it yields CASSSRTSGRQVNEQFF.

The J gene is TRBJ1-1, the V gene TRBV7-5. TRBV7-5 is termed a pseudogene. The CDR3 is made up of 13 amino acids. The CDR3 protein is CARNLGGLTEAFF. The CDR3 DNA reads TGTGCCAGAAACTTAGGTGGATTGACTGAAGCTTTCTTT.

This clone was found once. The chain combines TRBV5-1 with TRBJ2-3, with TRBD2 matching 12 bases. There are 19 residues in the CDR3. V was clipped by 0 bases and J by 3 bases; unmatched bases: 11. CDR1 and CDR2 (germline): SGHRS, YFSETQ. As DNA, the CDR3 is TGCGCCAGCAGCTTGGCCGCCCGGACTAGCGGGACCGGTACAGATACGCAGTATTTT. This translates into CASSLAARTSGTGTDTQYF. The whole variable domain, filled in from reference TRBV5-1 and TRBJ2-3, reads KAGVTQTPRYLIKTRGQQVTLSCSPISGHRSVSWYQQTPGQGLQFLFEYFSETQRNKGNFPGRFSGRQFSNSRSEMNVSTLELGDSALYLCASSLAARTSGTGTDTQYFGPGTRLTVL.

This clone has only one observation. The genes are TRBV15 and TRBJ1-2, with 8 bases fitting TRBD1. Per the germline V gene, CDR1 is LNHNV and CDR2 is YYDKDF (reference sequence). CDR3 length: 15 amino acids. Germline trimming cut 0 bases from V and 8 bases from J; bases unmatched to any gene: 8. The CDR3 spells CATSRDEAGGSGYTF. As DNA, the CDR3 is TGTGCCACCAGCAGAGACGAGGCAGGGGGCAGCGGCTACACCTTC.

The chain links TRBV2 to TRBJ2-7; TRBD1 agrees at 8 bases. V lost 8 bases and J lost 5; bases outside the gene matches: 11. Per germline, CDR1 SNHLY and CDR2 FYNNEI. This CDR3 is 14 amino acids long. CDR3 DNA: TGTGCCAGCGTTCCCGGGACAGGCGTTGACGAGCAGTACTTC. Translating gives CASVPGTGVDEQYF.

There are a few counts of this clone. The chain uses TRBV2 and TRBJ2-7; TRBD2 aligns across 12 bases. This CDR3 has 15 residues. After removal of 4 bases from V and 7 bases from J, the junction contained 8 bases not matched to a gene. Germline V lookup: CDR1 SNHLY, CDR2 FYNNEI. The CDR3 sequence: CASSARLAGVREQYF. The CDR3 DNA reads TGTGCCAGCAGTGCCCGACTAGCGGGAGTACGGGAGCAGTACTTC.

The CDR3 sequence: CASSQQEGATEAFF. CDR3 DNA sequence: TGTGCCAGCAGTCAACAGGAGGGGGCCACTGAAGCTTTCTTT. V and J are TRBV6-5 and TRBJ1-1; 7 nucleotides agree with TRBD1. Germline lookup yields CDR1 MNHEY and CDR2 SVGAGI. The CDR3 extends over 14 amino acids. J was trimmed by 4 bases and V by 5 bases; bases with no gene match: 7.

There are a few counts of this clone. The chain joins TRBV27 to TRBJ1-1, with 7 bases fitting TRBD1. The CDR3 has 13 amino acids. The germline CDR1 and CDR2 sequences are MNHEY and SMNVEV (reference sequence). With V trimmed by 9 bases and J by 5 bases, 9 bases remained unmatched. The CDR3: CASLTGLGTEAFF. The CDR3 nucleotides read TGTGCCAGTCTGACAGGGCTGGGAACTGAAGCTTTCTTT.

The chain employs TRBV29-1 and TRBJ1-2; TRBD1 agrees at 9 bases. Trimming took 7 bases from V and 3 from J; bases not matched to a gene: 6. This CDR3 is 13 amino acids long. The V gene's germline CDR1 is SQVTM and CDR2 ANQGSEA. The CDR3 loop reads CSARDRDDYGYTF. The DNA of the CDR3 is TGCAGCGCCCGGGACAGGGACGACTATGGCTACACCTTC.

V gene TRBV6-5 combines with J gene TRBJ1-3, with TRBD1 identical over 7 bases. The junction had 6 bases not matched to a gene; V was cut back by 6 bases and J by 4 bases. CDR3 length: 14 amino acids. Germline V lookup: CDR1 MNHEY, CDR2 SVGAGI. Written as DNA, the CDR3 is TGTGCCAGCAGGCAACCGGACAGGGGAAACACCATATATTTT. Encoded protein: CASRQPDRGNTIYF.

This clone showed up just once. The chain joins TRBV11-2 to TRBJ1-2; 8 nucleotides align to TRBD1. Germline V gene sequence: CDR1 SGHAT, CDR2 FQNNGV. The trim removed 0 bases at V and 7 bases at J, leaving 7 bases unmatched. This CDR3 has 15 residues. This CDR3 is CASSLDLSGGGGYTF. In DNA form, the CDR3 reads TGTGCCAGCAGCTTAGATCTTTCAGGGGGCGGTGGCTACACCTTC.

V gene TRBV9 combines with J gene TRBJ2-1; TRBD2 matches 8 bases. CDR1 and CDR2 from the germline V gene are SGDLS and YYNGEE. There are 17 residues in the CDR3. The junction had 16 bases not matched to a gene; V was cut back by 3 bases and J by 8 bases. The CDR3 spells CASSARTKAGGRHEQFF. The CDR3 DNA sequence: TGTGCCAGCAGCGCCCGAACAAAGGCGGGAGGTCGCCATGAGCAGTTCTTC.

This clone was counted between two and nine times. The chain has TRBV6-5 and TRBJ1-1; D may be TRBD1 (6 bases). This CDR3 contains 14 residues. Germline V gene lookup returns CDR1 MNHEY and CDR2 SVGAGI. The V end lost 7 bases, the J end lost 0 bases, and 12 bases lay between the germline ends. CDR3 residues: CASTRGGMNTEAFF. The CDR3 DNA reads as TGTGCCAGCACCCGAGGGGGTATGAACACTGAAGCTTTCTTT.

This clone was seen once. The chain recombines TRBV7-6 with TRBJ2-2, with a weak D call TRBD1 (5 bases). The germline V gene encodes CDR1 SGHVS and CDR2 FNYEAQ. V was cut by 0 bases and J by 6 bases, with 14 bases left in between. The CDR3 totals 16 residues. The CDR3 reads CASSLAPQGWAGELFF. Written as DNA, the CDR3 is TGTGCCAGCAGCTTAGCCCCCCAGGGCTGGGCCGGGGAGCTGTTTTTT.

CDR3 amino acids: CASSEGGTQYF. CDR3 in DNA: TGTGCCAGCAGTGAGGGGGGGACCCAGTACTTC. This rearrangement joins TRBV25-1 to TRBJ2-5; D might be TRBD2 (6 bases). CDR1 is MGHDK, CDR2 SYGVNS, per germline. The CDR3 runs 11 residues. Deletions cut 3 bases from V and 7 bases from J, with 6 bases between. Full variable domain (rest looked up from reference TRBV25-1 and TRBJ2-5): EADIYQTPRYLVIGTGKKITLECSQTMGHDKMYWYQQDPGMELHLIHYSYGVNSTEKGDLSSESTVSRIRTEHFPLTLESARPSHTSQYLCASSEGGTQYFGPGTRLLVL.

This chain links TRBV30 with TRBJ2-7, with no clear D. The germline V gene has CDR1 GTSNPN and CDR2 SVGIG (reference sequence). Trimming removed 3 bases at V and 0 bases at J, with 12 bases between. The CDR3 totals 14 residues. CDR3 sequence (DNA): TGTGCCTGGAGGGCTGACTGCTACTCCTACGAGCAGTACTTC. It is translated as CAWRADCYSYEQYF.